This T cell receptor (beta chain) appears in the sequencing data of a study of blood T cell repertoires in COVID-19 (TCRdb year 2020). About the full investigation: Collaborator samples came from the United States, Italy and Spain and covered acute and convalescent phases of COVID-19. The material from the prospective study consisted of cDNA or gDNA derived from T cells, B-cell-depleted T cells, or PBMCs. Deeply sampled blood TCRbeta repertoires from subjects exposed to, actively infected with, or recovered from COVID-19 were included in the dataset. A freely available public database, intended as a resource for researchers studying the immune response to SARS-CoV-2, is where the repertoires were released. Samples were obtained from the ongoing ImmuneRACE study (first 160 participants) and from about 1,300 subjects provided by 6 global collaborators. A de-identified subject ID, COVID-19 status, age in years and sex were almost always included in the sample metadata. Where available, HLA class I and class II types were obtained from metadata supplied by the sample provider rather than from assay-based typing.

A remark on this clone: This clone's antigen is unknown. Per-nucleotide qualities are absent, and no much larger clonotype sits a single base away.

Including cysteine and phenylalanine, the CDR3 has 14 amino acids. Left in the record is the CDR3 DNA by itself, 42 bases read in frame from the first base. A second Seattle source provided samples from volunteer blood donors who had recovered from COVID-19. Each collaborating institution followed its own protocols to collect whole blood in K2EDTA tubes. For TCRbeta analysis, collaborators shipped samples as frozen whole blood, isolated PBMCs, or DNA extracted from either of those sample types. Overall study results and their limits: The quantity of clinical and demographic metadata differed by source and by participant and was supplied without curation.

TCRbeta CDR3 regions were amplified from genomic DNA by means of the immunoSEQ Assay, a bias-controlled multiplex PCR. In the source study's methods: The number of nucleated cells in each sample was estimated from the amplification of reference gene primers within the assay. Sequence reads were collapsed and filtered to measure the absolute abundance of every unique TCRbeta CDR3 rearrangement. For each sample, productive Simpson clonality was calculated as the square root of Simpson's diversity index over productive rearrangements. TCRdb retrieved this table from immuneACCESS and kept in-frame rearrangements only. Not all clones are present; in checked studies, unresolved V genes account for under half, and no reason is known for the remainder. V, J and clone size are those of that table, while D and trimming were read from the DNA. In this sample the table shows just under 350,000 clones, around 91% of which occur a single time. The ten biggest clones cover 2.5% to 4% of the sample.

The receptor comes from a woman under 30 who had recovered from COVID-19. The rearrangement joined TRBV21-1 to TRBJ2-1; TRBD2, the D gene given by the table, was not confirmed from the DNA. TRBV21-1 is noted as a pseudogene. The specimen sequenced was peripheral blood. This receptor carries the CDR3 CAGEEGRPYNEQFF. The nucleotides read TGTGCCGGTGAGGAGGGAAGGCCGTACAATGAGCAGTTCTTC.